The rows below give T cell receptor beta chains drawn from one sample of a study of CD8+CD57+ T cells in acquired aplastic anemia. TCRdb reprocessed the reads via MiXCR and lists one record per CDR3 protein. Among just over 200,000 distinct CDR3 sequences listed, 65% were seen once. The sample comprised sorted CD4+, CD8+, or CD8+CD57+ T cells (not recorded which) from PBMCs. Receptors originate from a human donor with aplastic anemia. Both conserved end residues are part of each CDR3. Fields, in order: clone size, J gene, V gene, CDR3 length, D gene, CDR3 protein, CDR3 DNA. D genes are given only for firm matches. Clone size is shown for a subset of rows, as once, few, many or a class of expanded clone.

abundance: NA; j_gene: TRBJ2-3; v_gene: TRBV19; len: 16; d_gene: TRBD2; CDR3aa: CASRKGLADITDTQYF; CDR3nt: TGTGCCAGTAGGAAGGGACTAGCGGACATCACAGATACGCAGTATTTT
abundance: NA; j_gene: TRBJ2-3; v_gene: TRBV15; len: 13; d_gene: NA; CDR3aa: CASSRDTPDTQYF; CDR3nt: TGTGCCTCCAGCAGAGATACCCCAGATACGCAGTATTTT
abundance: NA; j_gene: TRBJ2-5; v_gene: TRBV7-3; len: 13; d_gene: NA; CDR3aa: CASSPLPQETQYF; CDR3nt: TGTGCCAGCAGCCCCCTCCCCCAAGAGACCCAGTACTTC
abundance: few; j_gene: TRBJ2-7; v_gene: TRBV24-1; len: 19; d_gene: TRBD2; CDR3aa: CATSDSGLAGGWALGEQYF; CDR3nt: TGTGCCACCAGTGATTCGGGACTAGCGGGAGGGTGGGCCTTGGGCGAGCAGTACTTC
abundance: NA; j_gene: TRBJ1-1; v_gene: TRBV15; len: 14; d_gene: NA; CDR3aa: CATRGGGRNTEAFF; CDR3nt: TGTGCCACCAGGGGTGGGGGCAGGAACACTGAAGCTTTCTTT
abundance: NA; j_gene: TRBJ2-1; v_gene: TRBV10-1; len: 18; d_gene: TRBD1; CDR3aa: CASSVRQGTRMTYNEQFF; CDR3nt: TGCGCCAGCAGTGTGAGACAGGGGACAAGGATGACCTACAATGAGCAGTTCTTC
abundance: NA; j_gene: TRBJ2-7; v_gene: TRBV20-1; len: 16; d_gene: TRBD1; CDR3aa: CSAHSPGQGSTYEQYF; CDR3nt: TGCAGTGCGCACTCTCCGGGACAGGGGTCCACCTACGAGCAGTACTTC
abundance: NA; j_gene: TRBJ1-1; v_gene: TRBV7-3; len: 15; d_gene: NA; CDR3aa: CASSSQPGQSTEAFF; CDR3nt: TGTGCCAGCAGCTCTCAACCGGGGCAGAGCACTGAAGCTTTCTTT
abundance: NA; j_gene: TRBJ1-1; v_gene: TRBV29-1; len: 14; d_gene: NA; CDR3aa: CSATGGGMNTEAFF; CDR3nt: TGCAGCGCGACGGGTGGAGGGATGAACACTGAAGCTTTCTTT
abundance: few; j_gene: TRBJ2-1; v_gene: TRBV29-1; len: 16; d_gene: TRBD2; CDR3aa: CSVEGGTSGSPNEQFF; CDR3nt: TGCAGCGTTGAAGGAGGGACTAGCGGGAGCCCCAATGAGCAGTTCTTC
abundance: few; j_gene: TRBJ2-1; v_gene: TRBV10-3; len: 13; d_gene: TRBD1; CDR3aa: CALRTGDDNEQFF; CDR3nt: TGTGCCTTGAGGACAGGGGACGACAATGAGCAGTTCTTC
abundance: NA; j_gene: TRBJ1-2; v_gene: TRBV5-5; len: 11; d_gene: NA; CDR3aa: CASSLEYGYTF; CDR3nt: TGTGCCAGCAGCTTAGAATATGGCTACACCTTC
abundance: many; j_gene: TRBJ2-3; v_gene: TRBV7-3; len: 18; d_gene: TRBD1; CDR3aa: CASSLNARTGPSTDTQYF; CDR3nt: TGTGCCAGCAGCTTAAACGCCCGGACAGGACCTTCCACAGATACGCAGTATTTT
abundance: NA; j_gene: TRBJ2-5; v_gene: TRBV5-5; len: 14; d_gene: NA; CDR3aa: CASSLGVTSREQYF; CDR3nt: TGTGCCAGCAGCTTGGGGGTAACTAGTCGAGAGCAGTACTTC
abundance: NA; j_gene: TRBJ2-3; v_gene: TRBV7-2; len: 16; d_gene: TRBD1; CDR3aa: CASSPSGTGGADTQYF; CDR3nt: TGTGCCAGCAGCCCATCCGGGACAGGGGGCGCAGATACGCAGTATTTT
abundance: many; j_gene: TRBJ1-3; v_gene: TRBV9; len: 18; d_gene: NA; CDR3aa: CASSGRSMTEISGNTIYF; CDR3nt: TGTGCCAGCAGCGGCAGATCCATGACTGAAATCTCTGGAAACACCATATATTTT
abundance: many; j_gene: TRBJ2-5; v_gene: TRBV2; len: 14; d_gene: TRBD1; CDR3aa: CASRRPGGEETQYF; CDR3nt: TGTGCCAGCAGACGGCCAGGGGGTGAGGAGACCCAGTACTTC
abundance: NA; j_gene: TRBJ2-3; v_gene: TRBV7-2; len: 17; d_gene: TRBD2; CDR3aa: CASSLRFRGGLTDTQYF; CDR3nt: TGTGCCAGCAGCTTAAGGTTCCGGGGGGGCCTAACAGATACGCAGTATTTT
abundance: NA; j_gene: TRBJ2-7; v_gene: TRBV15; len: 13; d_gene: NA; CDR3aa: CATSRDGIYEQYF; CDR3nt: TGTGCCACCAGCAGAGATGGCATCTACGAGCAGTACTTC
abundance: NA; j_gene: TRBJ2-5; v_gene: TRBV5-1; len: 14; d_gene: NA; CDR3aa: CASSRSAGTETQYF; CDR3nt: TGCGCCAGCAGTCGGTCGGCAGGGACGGAGACCCAGTACTTC
abundance: NA; j_gene: TRBJ2-2; v_gene: TRBV9; len: 13; d_gene: NA; CDR3aa: CASSVDGTGELFF; CDR3nt: TGTGCCAGCAGCGTAGACGGTACCGGGGAGCTGTTTTTT
abundance: NA; j_gene: TRBJ1-3; v_gene: TRBV19; len: 12; d_gene: NA; CDR3aa: CASGSSGNTTYF; CDR3nt: TGTGCCTCAGGGAGCTCTGGAAACACCACATATTTT
abundance: few; j_gene: TRBJ2-1; v_gene: TRBV7-3; len: 15; d_gene: TRBD2; CDR3aa: CASSFQAGGYNEQFF; CDR3nt: TGTGCCAGCAGCTTCCAAGCGGGAGGATACAATGAGCAGTTCTTC
abundance: NA; j_gene: TRBJ2-3; v_gene: TRBV9; len: 16; d_gene: TRBD1; CDR3aa: CASSTRQGSSTDTQYF; CDR3nt: TGTGCCAGCAGCACCAGACAGGGGAGTTCCACAGATACGCAGTATTTT
abundance: NA; j_gene: TRBJ2-3; v_gene: TRBV29-1; len: 14; d_gene: TRBD1; CDR3aa: CSSWTGIRVDTQYF; CDR3nt: TGCAGCTCATGGACAGGGATTCGGGTAGATACGCAGTATTTT
abundance: NA; j_gene: TRBJ2-7; v_gene: TRBV7-2; len: 14; d_gene: NA; CDR3aa: CASSSQQLLSEQYF; CDR3nt: TGTGCCAGCAGCTCCCAGCAGTTACTCTCCGAGCAGTACTTC
abundance: many; j_gene: TRBJ1-1; v_gene: TRBV4-1; len: 13; d_gene: NA; CDR3aa: CASSLFFNTEAFF; CDR3nt: TGCGCCAGCAGCCTCTTCTTTAACACTGAAGCTTTCTTT
abundance: NA; j_gene: TRBJ2-7; v_gene: TRBV10-3; len: 12; d_gene: NA; CDR3aa: CAIMDNSYEQYF; CDR3nt: TGTGCCATCATGGACAACTCCTACGAGCAGTACTTC
abundance: once; j_gene: TRBJ1-1; v_gene: TRBV5-1; len: 14; d_gene: TRBD1; CDR3aa: CASSLADRDYEAFF; CDR3nt: TGCGCCAGCAGCTTGGCAGACAGGGACTACGAAGCTTTCTTT
abundance: NA; j_gene: TRBJ2-2; v_gene: TRBV11-2; len: 15; d_gene: NA; CDR3aa: CASSLVSGRTGELFF; CDR3nt: TGTGCCAGCAGCTTAGTCAGCGGCCGGACCGGGGAGCTGTTTTTT
abundance: NA; j_gene: TRBJ2-3; v_gene: TRBV5-6; len: 15; d_gene: TRBD2; CDR3aa: CAWSVLAGASDTQYF; CDR3nt: TGTGCCTGGAGTGTACTAGCGGGGGCCTCAGATACGCAGTATTTT
abundance: NA; j_gene: TRBJ1-2; v_gene: TRBV10-1; len: 17; d_gene: NA; CDR3aa: CASSVPGREVSDYGYTF; CDR3nt: TGCGCCAGCAGCGTCCCGGGACGCGAAGTAAGCGACTATGGCTACACCTTC